These 28 T cell receptor beta chains were all obtained from the same sample, sequenced in a study of blood T cell repertoires in COVID-19. TCRdb keeps only in-frame clones here, not all; method: immunoSEQ multiplex PCR. The top ten hold more than 6.5% of the sample, which has tens of thousands of clones, around 90% seen once. Sequenced sample: peripheral blood. The source of these receptors is a human donor with active COVID-19. The donor label of this sample is uncertain.

This rearrangement joins TRBV7-2 to TRBJ2-2; TRBD1 matches 9 bases. The CDR3 contains 15 residues. Germline V gene lookup returns CDR1 SGHTA and CDR2 FQGNSA. Losses at the gene ends were 5 bases for V and 0 bases for J; bases not matched to a gene: 1. CDR3 nucleotides: TGTGCCAGCAGCCGGGACAGGGCGAACACCGGGGAGCTGTTTTTT. Its protein is CASSRDRANTGELFF.

This clone was observed a few times. This chain connects TRBV9 to TRBJ1-3, with D maybe TRBD1 (6 bases). Trimming pared 4 bases from V and 0 bases from J, leaving 11 bases between. CDR3 length: 15 residues. The germline V gene has CDR1 SGDLS and CDR2 YYNGEE. DNA for the CDR3: TGTGCCAGCAGCCAGGACAGACTCTCTGGAAACACCATATATTTT. It encodes CASSQDRLSGNTIYF.

The rearrangement joins TRBV2 to TRBJ2-7; TRBD1 is a possible D gene (6 bases). Trimming pared 8 bases from V and 1 base from J, leaving 12 bases between. This CDR3 contains 13 residues. CDR1 SNHLY and CDR2 FYNNEI come from the germline V gene. As DNA, the CDR3 is TGTGCCAGCCAGGGGTCCCCTTCCTACGAGCAGTACTTC. Translating gives CASQGSPSYEQYF.

The rearrangement joins TRBV7-2 to TRBJ2-1; TRBD2 might be the D (6 bases). Germline-derived CDR1 and CDR2 are SGHTA and FQGNSA. Trimming removed 5 bases at V and 3 bases at J, with 11 bases between. The length of the CDR3 is 14 residues. CDR3 sequence: CASSPRLDYNEQFF. The CDR3 DNA reads as TGTGCCAGCAGCCCCCGACTAGACTACAATGAGCAGTTCTTC.

The chain employs TRBV4-1 and TRBJ2-4; 10 nucleotides agree with TRBD2. CDR1 and CDR2 from the germline V gene are MGHRA and YSYEKL. Unmatched junction bases numbered 7, after V lost 1 base and J lost 1 base. This CDR3 is built from 18 residues. CDR3 loop: CASSQGLAGGPAKNIQYF. CDR3 in DNA: TGCGCCAGCAGCCAAGGTTTAGCGGGAGGCCCCGCCAAAAACATTCAGTACTTC.

The chain carries TRBV5-6 and TRBJ1-1; 7 nucleotides line up with TRBD1. Germline CDR1 is SGHDT and CDR2 is YYEEEE. This CDR3 has 15 residues. The ends lost 4 bases at V and 7 bases at J; junction bases unmatched: 13. CDR3 region: CASSGTLQGSIEAFF. DNA for the CDR3: TGTGCCAGCAGCGGAACCTTACAGGGGTCCATTGAAGCTTTCTTT.

The V and J genes are TRBV11-2 and TRBJ2-2, with 11 bases aligning to TRBD2. V shed 8 bases, J shed 7 bases, and the junction held 12 bases outside the gene matches. The V gene's germline CDR1 is SGHAT and CDR2 FQNNGV. CDR3 length: 16 amino acids. CDR3 sequence reads: CASFGGSGGAIGELFF. CDR3 DNA: TGTGCCAGCTTCGGTGGTAGCGGGGGGGCTATCGGGGAGCTGTTTTTT.

This chain links TRBV7-2 with TRBJ1-1; TRBD1 matches at 9 bases. This CDR3 contains 13 residues. The V and J ends lost 5 bases and 4 bases, in that order; junction bases with no gene match: 2. The germline V gene has CDR1 SGHTA and CDR2 FQGNSA. CDR3 in DNA: TGTGCCAGCAGCCCGACAGGGGGCACTGAAGCTTTCTTT. Residues: CASSPTGGTEAFF.

The chain is built from TRBV7-9 and TRBJ2-7; D may be TRBD2 (7 bases). The length of the CDR3 is 16 residues. V lost 4 bases, J lost 6 bases, and 22 bases lay in between. CDR1 SEHNR and CDR2 FQNEAQ come from the germline V gene (reference sequence). CDR3: CASSSGGGGAGAEQYF. The DNA of the CDR3 is TGTGCCAGCAGCTCCGGAGGGGGGGGCGCTGGAGCCGAGCAGTACTTC.

The CDR3 sequence is CASSLGIGTGETQYF. CDR3 nucleotide sequence: TGTGCCAGCAGCTTAGGGATTGGGACAGGAGAGACCCAGTACTTC. The gene calls are TRBV7-7 and TRBJ2-5; 8 bases fit TRBD1. The ends lost 1 base at V and 4 bases at J; junction bases unmatched: 5. The germline V gene has CDR1 SSHAT and CDR2 FNYEAQ (reference sequence). The CDR3 length is 15 residues.

This clone is a singleton in its sample. This sequence joins TRBV5-1 and TRBJ2-2; tentatively, D is TRBD1 (6 bases). The CDR3 runs 15 residues. Trimming took off 3 bases at V and 3 bases at J, with 12 bases between the two ends. The germline CDR1 and CDR2 sequences are SGHRS and YFSETQ. The DNA of the CDR3 is TGCGCCAGCAGCTACGACAACAGGGACACCGGGGAGCTGTTTTTT. Protein product: CASSYDNRDTGELFF.

The rearrangement uses TRBV5-6 and TRBJ2-2, with TRBD2 matching 11 bases. The CDR3 has 15 residues. V was clipped by 8 bases and J by 5 bases; unmatched bases: 8. The germline CDR1 and CDR2 sequences are SGHDT and YYEEEE. The CDR3 loop reads CASIGTSGGTGELFF. DNA of the CDR3: TGTGCCAGTATCGGGACTAGCGGAGGGACCGGGGAGCTGTTTTTT.

The chain recombines TRBV11-2 with TRBJ2-7, with 8 positions matching TRBD1. Germline CDR1 reads SGHAT; CDR2 reads FQNNGV. There are 14 residues in the CDR3. V lost 5 bases, J lost 5 bases, and 8 bases stayed unmatched. CDR3 bases: TGTGCCAGCAGCGCGCTTCAGGGGGCGAACGAGCAGTACTTC. Translation: CASSALQGANEQYF.

This clone has just one count. The chain combines TRBV5-6 with TRBJ1-1; 7 bases match TRBD1. Germline CDR1 reads SGHDT; CDR2 reads YYEEEE. Trimming took 1 base from V and 0 from J; bases not matched to a gene: 15. The CDR3 consists of 19 residues. The CDR3: CASSLYVRDRLILNTEAFF. The CDR3 DNA reads TGTGCCAGCAGCTTGTATGTTAGGGACAGATTAATCCTGAACACTGAAGCTTTCTTT.

The genes are TRBV6-2 or TRBV6-3 and TRBJ2-3; D may be TRBD2 (6 bases). The CDR3 totals 16 residues. Germline CDR1 is MNHEY and CDR2 is SVGEGT. V was cut by 0 bases and J by 1 base, with 11 bases left in between. The CDR3 is CASSYSLSGGTDTQYF. CDR3 coding DNA: TGTGCCAGCAGTTACTCCCTTAGCGGAGGCACAGATACGCAGTATTTT.

This chain uses TRBV7-8 with TRBJ1-1; D is unresolved. V lost 3 bases and J 2 bases, leaving 13 bases between the germline ends. CDR3 size: 15 residues. CDR1 and CDR2 from the germline V gene are SGHVS and FQNEAQ. The CDR3 DNA reads TGTGCCAGCAGCTTTTCCCGGGGATATAACACTGAAGCTTTCTTT. It codes for CASSFSRGYNTEAFF.

This sequence joins TRBV9 and TRBJ1-5; 8 positions match TRBD1. The CDR3 contains 12 residues. Trimming took 4 bases from V and 15 from J; bases not matched to a gene: 9. Germline CDR1 and CDR2: SGDLS and YYNGEE. CDR3 coding DNA: TGTGCCAGCAGCTCAGACAGGGGAGTTCTGCATTTT. Translating it yields CASSSDRGVLHF.

The chain has TRBV30 and TRBJ1-6; a weak D match, TRBD1 (5 bases). The CDR3 contains 14 residues. V lost 2 bases and J lost 10, with 15 bases in between. Germline V gene lookup returns CDR1 GTSNPN and CDR2 SVGIG (reference sequence). This CDR3 is CAWSPRGGDSPLHF. The CDR3 DNA sequence: TGTGCCTGGAGTCCAAGGGGAGGGGACTCACCCCTCCACTTT.

The J gene is TRBJ2-2, the V gene TRBV9; no clear D. Per the germline V gene, CDR1 is SGDLS and CDR2 is YYNGEE. This CDR3 comprises 13 residues. V gave up 0 bases and J gave up 7 bases, with 7 bases separating them. CDR3 sequence: CASSVVRGGELFF. CDR3 nucleotide sequence: TGTGCCAGCAGCGTAGTACGCGGCGGGGAGCTGTTTTTT.

The chain has TRBV3-1 (or the pseudogene TRBV3-2) and TRBJ2-7, with D unclear. V dropped 3 bases and J dropped 3 bases, with 12 bases sitting between them. Germline V gene data show CDR1 as LGHDT and CDR2 as YNNKEL (reference sequence). The CDR3 runs to 14 residues. DNA of the CDR3: TGTGCCAGCAGCCATGACAAGAATATCTACGAGCAGTACTTC. Translating gives CASSHDKNIYEQYF.

The table lists this clone with a few counts. The chain carries TRBV6-6 and TRBJ1-5; TRBD1 matches 8 bases. Germline loops: CDR1 MNHNY, CDR2 SVGAGI (reference sequence). The CDR3 loop spans 14 amino acids. V gave up 7 bases and J gave up 4 bases; unmatched junction bases: 6. The CDR3 region is CASTGTGGNQPQHF. The CDR3 bases are TGTGCCAGCACGGGGACAGGCGGTAATCAGCCCCAGCATTTT.

This chain uses TRBV5-1 with TRBJ2-1, with TRBD2 matching over 9 bases. J lost 3 bases, V lost 0 bases, and 4 bases had no gene match. This CDR3 region has 16 residues. The V gene's germline CDR1 is SGHRS and CDR2 YFSETQ. The CDR3 loop reads CASSLASTSGYNEQFF. In DNA, the CDR3 is TGCGCCAGCAGCTTGGCCTCGACTAGCGGCTACAATGAGCAGTTCTTC.

This clone was seen just once. The V call is TRBV3-1 (or the pseudogene TRBV3-2), the J call TRBJ2-3, with 10 bases matching TRBD2. J gave up 5 bases and V 10 bases, and 9 bases lay outside the gene matches. Germline CDR1 LGHDT, CDR2 YNNKEL (reference sequence). This CDR3 contains 14 residues. CDR3 sequence: CATRGAGGVDTQYF. The DNA of the CDR3 is TGTGCCACACGGGGAGCGGGGGGGGTAGATACGCAGTATTTT.

The chain is built from TRBV5-1 and TRBJ1-2, with 8 bases aligning to TRBD1. Germline CDR1 reads SGHRS; CDR2 reads YFSETQ. Germline trimming cut 4 bases from V and 6 bases from J; bases unmatched to any gene: 5. The CDR3 is made up of 13 amino acids. DNA of the CDR3: TGCGCCAGCAGCATAGGACAGGGCGATGGCTACACCTTC. This sequence encodes CASSIGQGDGYTF.

The V and J genes are TRBV19 and TRBJ1-5; 10 bases fit TRBD1. CDR1 LNHDA and CDR2 SQIVND come from the germline V gene (reference sequence). The CDR3 extends over 15 amino acids. With V trimmed by 3 bases and J by 7 bases, 6 bases remained unmatched. The CDR3 coding sequence is TGTGCCAGTAGTATCCGGGACAGGGGCCAACAGCCCCAGCATTTT. This sequence encodes CASSIRDRGQQPQHF.

This chain joins TRBV6-5 and TRBJ2-1; 7 nucleotides line up with TRBD2. Per the germline V gene, CDR1 is MNHEY and CDR2 is SVGAGI. The junction had 6 bases not matched to a gene; V was cut back by 0 bases and J by 13 bases. The CDR3 runs to 13 residues. CDR3 loop: CASSYSILADQFF. The CDR3 DNA sequence: TGTGCCAGCAGTTACTCGATTCTAGCGGACCAGTTCTTC.

The V call is TRBV6-2 or TRBV6-3, the J call TRBJ2-7; TRBD2 is a possible D gene (6 bases). V was shortened by 2 bases and J by 4 bases, with 12 bases between the two germline ends. The CDR3 sequence is 14 residues long. Looked up from germline, CDR1 is MNHEY and CDR2 is SVGEGT. The CDR3 spells CASSYPELAYEQYF. The CDR3 DNA reads TGTGCCAGCAGTTACCCGGAACTAGCTTACGAGCAGTACTTC.

Here the CDR3 DNA reads TGTGCCAGTAGTATGGACAGGGGTGGAAGCTCCTATAATTCACCCCTCCACTTT. Protein: CASSMDRGGSSYNSPLHF. The chain recombines TRBV19 with TRBJ1-6; 9 bases match TRBD1. Germline trimming cut 3 bases from V and 0 bases from J; bases unmatched to any gene: 6. CDR1 LNHDA and CDR2 SQIVND come from the germline V gene (reference sequence). The CDR3 is made up of 18 amino acids.